This T cell receptor (beta chain) was retrieved from a study of shared clonotypes between healthy human individuals (dated by TCRdb to about 2020). For context, the study as a whole: The cohort comprised two women and three men aged 18 to 49 years. Between about 0.85 and 9.5 billion PBMCs per donor were obtained by leukapheresis. For each donor, three plates each were used for CD4 naive and CD4 memory, two plates were used for CD8 naive, and one plate was used for CD8 memory. To increase sequencing depth and limit assay-specific biases, different laboratories used diverse techniques to prepare libraries and sequence TCR repertoires. The study deeply sequenced blood TCR repertoires of about 5 healthy adults to estimate repertoire size and the extent of clonotype sharing between individuals.

The paper's findings and limits, for the study overall: Only blood was sampled, and tissue TCR repertoires likely differ from those in blood. Pairwise subsampling indicated that sequencing depth was expected to affect the degree of clonotype sharing among donors. Because the study included a small number of donors, the genetic and exposure-history diversity represented was limited. Naive subsets generally had larger estimated clonotype richness than memory subsets. Rarefaction of sorted-subset datasets indicated incomplete sequencing despite the large sequencing depth. Clonotypes shared by all four sorted-subset donors showed higher generation probabilities than non-shared clonotypes. Sharing across four donors was observed for approximately 5% of naive CD4, less than 4% of naive CD8, about 2.5% of memory CD4, and 0.4% of memory CD8 clonotypes.

Including the terminal cysteine and phenylalanine, the CDR3 comprises 16 residues. This entry keeps only the CDR3 DNA: 48 bases, framed from base 1. Trimming accounts for 4 bases at V and 3 bases at J, while the number of junction bases matched to no gene is 10. CDR1 and CDR2, looked up from the germline V gene, are SNHLY and FYNNEI. In regard to this clone: Its cognate antigen has yet to be identified. Nothing much larger sits one base from this clone, and base qualities are not available.

Using the deep immunoSEQ assay, multiplex PCR amplified TCR CDR3 regions from genomic DNA. Extracted genomic DNA from each cell subset was spread evenly across all wells of several immunoSEQ 96-well plates, with each plate serving as a replicate. For sorted subsets, roughly 190 ng of genomic DNA, equivalent to about 30,000 T cell genomes, went into each replicate PCR. Purified libraries were measured with a Qubit 3.0 fluorometer, size-checked on a Bioanalyzer 2100, and measured again with the KAPA Library Quantification kit. A separate single-read 150-cycle Illumina NextSeq 550 flow cell was used to sequence each immunoSEQ 96-well plate. The original methods were these. Because the immunoSEQ output included only junctional sequences and no quality scores, the filtering could not be the same as the filtering used for full-length reads. Sequences were annotated with PyIR, a Python wrapper for IgBLAST v1.9, using IMGT germline references to assign V/J genes and CDR3. Reads were removed for weak V/J assignments (E-value above 1e-6), missing CDR3, stop codons, out-of-frame junctions, or ambiguous translated residues. V3J clonotypes were defined by identical inferred V gene, J gene, and CDR3 amino acid sequence. To compute the percentage overlap between repertoires, the number of shared unique clonotypes was divided by the size of the smaller repertoire. RTK rarefaction, the Chao1 estimator, and Recon v2.1 estimates of unobserved clonotypes were used to assess repertoire richness. Generation probabilities for all TCRbeta clonotypes obtained by the gDNA method from several donors were computed using OLGA. TCRdb provides this immuneACCESS table in a form limited to in-frame rearrangements. Some clones are lacking; in checked studies, under half of them reflect an unresolved V gene, and why the rest are absent is not known. That table gives V, J and clone size, and the DNA gave D and trimming. The sample table contains around 2,000,000 clones; only one count was recorded for approximately 94% of them. About 1.1% of the sample rests with the top ten.

For the CD8 naive samples, CD45RO-negative cells were positively selected for CCR7, yielding a CD45RA+CCR7+ population from which TemRA cells were excluded. The donors were healthy, HIV-negative adults with no recently reported acute infections or vaccinations. All donors were Caucasian adults living in Nashville, Tennessee, USA. Blood was collected by leukapheresis, and PBMCs were isolated by Ficoll-Histopaque density gradient centrifugation and then cryopreserved in liquid nitrogen vapor phase. Purity and quantity of every magnetically sorted T cell population were checked by analytical flow cytometry. Genomic DNA was isolated from every sorted fraction and measured by UV absorbance on a Nanodrop 2000c.

The chain is assembled from TRBV2 and TRBJ2-5, and TRBD2 aligns with 8 junction nucleotides. The sequenced sample consisted of naive CD8+ T cells sorted from blood. The sample's cell subset or site label, in plain terms: CD45RA+CCR7+. The TCR originated in a man younger than 30 in good health. CDR3 loop: CASSAEGLGGEETQYF. The DNA is TGTGCCAGCAGTGCCGAGGGACTAGGGGGAGAAGAGACCCAGTACTTC.